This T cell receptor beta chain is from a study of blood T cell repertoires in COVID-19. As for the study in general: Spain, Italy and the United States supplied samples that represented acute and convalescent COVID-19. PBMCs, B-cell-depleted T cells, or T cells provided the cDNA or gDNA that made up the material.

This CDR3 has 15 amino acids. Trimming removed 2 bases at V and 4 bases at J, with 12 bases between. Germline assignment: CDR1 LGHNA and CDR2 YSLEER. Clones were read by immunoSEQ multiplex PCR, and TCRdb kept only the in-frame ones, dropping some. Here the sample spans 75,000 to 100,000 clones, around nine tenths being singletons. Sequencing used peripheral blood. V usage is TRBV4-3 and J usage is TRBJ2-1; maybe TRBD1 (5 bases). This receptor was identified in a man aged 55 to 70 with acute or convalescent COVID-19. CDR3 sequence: CASSQSGILYNEQFF. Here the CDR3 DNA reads TGCGCCAGCAGCCAATCAGGGATCCTATACAATGAGCAGTTCTTC.